This T cell receptor (beta chain) was retrieved from a study of T cells in Graves' hyperthyroidism and ophthalmopathy. Findings and limits, study-wide: Appearing also in blood were most of the thyroid clonotypes expanded above 0.001. The model predicted ophthalmopathy a median around 6 months before onset.

Researchers took RNA transcripts and amplified the TCR beta CDR3 regions from them. First-round RT-PCR of the TCR CDR3 relied on the HTBI primer set. In TCRdb, the multiplex PCR reads were re-called with MiXCR into one record per CDR3 protein. Of about 570,000 distinct CDR3 sequences listed, 14% are singletons. Patients aged 18 to 65 had newly diagnosed hyperthyroidism lasting under 2 months. PBMCs were sourced from approximately 9 ml fresh peripheral blood. This clonotype was observed a few times. Its antigen is still unknown. Germline CDR1 is SGHKS and CDR2 is YYEKEE (reference sequence). With V trimmed by 4 bases and J by 4 bases, 19 bases remained unmatched. CDR3 size: 20 residues.

The sequence came from a middle-aged woman with Graves' hyperthyroidism. The sample was blood. This rearrangement joins TRBV5-5 to TRBJ2-1; 11 positions agree with TRBD2. CDR3 in amino acids: CASSTTGFGVAGGRYNEQFF. The CDR3 bases are TGTGCCAGCAGCACGACGGGCTTCGGGGTAGCGGGAGGGAGGTACAATGAGCAGTTCTTC.